These 29 T cell receptor beta chains were all obtained from the same sample, sequenced in a study of blood T cell repertoires in COVID-19. Libraries were prepared by immunoSEQ multiplex PCR; TCRdb keeps only in-frame clonotypes and omits some of them. Of about 200,000 clones listed, around 86% were seen once; the top ten hold approximately 4.2%. The material sequenced was PBMCs or T cells enriched from blood (not recorded which). The receptors shown here come from a woman aged 40 to 50 with acute COVID-19.

A few counts support this clone. The J gene is TRBJ2-7, the V gene TRBV4-1; a possible D gene is TRBD2 (6 bases). Trimming stripped 2 bases from V and 1 base from J, with 9 bases between. The CDR3 is made up of 14 amino acids. Germline CDR1 reads MGHRA; CDR2 reads YSYEKL. The CDR3 here is CASSQPTRSYEQYF. CDR3 bases: TGCGCCAGCAGCCAACCGACTAGGTCCTACGAGCAGTACTTC.

The chain joins TRBV3-1 (or the pseudogene TRBV3-2) to TRBJ2-7; D may be TRBD2 (6 bases). Germline V gene lookup returns CDR1 LGHDT and CDR2 YNNKEL (reference sequence). Trimming left V 0 bases short and J 6 bases short, with 15 bases between. CDR3 length: 15 amino acids. The CDR3 DNA reads TGTGCCAGCAGCCAAGATTGGCCCTCAGCGGGCGAGCAGTACTTC. The encoded protein is CASSQDWPSAGEQYF.

The genes are TRBV18 and TRBJ2-5; D remains unclear. V was pared by 3 bases and J by 2 bases, with 10 bases between. Germline CDR1 and CDR2: KGHSH and LQKENI. The CDR3 loop spans 14 amino acids. This CDR3 reads CASSPLEEQETQYF. CDR3 coding DNA: TGTGCCAGCTCACCCCTAGAAGAACAAGAGACCCAGTACTTC. Full variable domain (remainder filled in from reference TRBV18 and TRBJ2-5): NAGVMQNPRHLVRRRGQEARLRCSPMKGHSHVYWYRQLPEEGLKFMVYLQKENIIDESGMPKERFSAEFPKEGPSILRIQQVVRGDSAAYFCASSPLEEQETQYFGPGTRLLVL.

The chain links TRBV2 to TRBJ2-6, with D tentatively TRBD2 (7 bases). The CDR3 is 15 residues long. Germline V lookup: CDR1 SNHLY, CDR2 FYNNEI. V shed 7 bases and J shed 4 bases, with 14 bases lying between them. The CDR3 loop is CASTKGGAGANVLTF. DNA for the CDR3: TGTGCCAGCACCAAAGGGGGGGCCGGGGCCAACGTCCTGACTTTC. Filled out from reference TRBV2 and TRBJ2-6, the complete variable domain reads EPEVTQTPSHQVTQMGQEVILRCVPISNHLYFYWYRQILGQKVEFLVSFYNNEISEKSEIFDDQFSVERPDGSNFTLKIRSTKLEDSAMYFCASTKGGAGANVLTFGAGSRLTVL.

V usage is TRBV3-1 (or the pseudogene TRBV3-2) and J usage is TRBJ2-3, with D possibly being TRBD1 (5 bases). CDR3 length: 16 amino acids. Germline V gene data show CDR1 as LGHDT and CDR2 as YNNKEL (reference sequence). The V end was cut by 1 base, the J end by 1 base, with 12 bases between. CDR3 bases: TGTGCCAGCAGCCAAGTCGGAAGCAGGGGCACAGATACGCAGTATTTT. Its translation is CASSQVGSRGTDTQYF.

The chain uses TRBV5-5 and TRBJ2-7, with TRBD2 identical over 8 bases. V lost 4 bases and J lost 2; bases outside the gene matches: 8. The germline CDR1 and CDR2 sequences are SGHKS and YYEKEE (reference sequence). The CDR3 consists of 15 residues. This CDR3 is CASSLHSGTPYEQYF. The DNA of the CDR3 is TGTGCCAGCAGCCTCCATAGCGGGACCCCCTACGAGCAGTACTTC.

This chain connects TRBV11-2 to TRBJ1-2, with 10 bases that match TRBD1. V shed 1 base, J shed 5 bases, and the junction held 13 bases outside the gene matches. CDR1 SGHAT and CDR2 FQNNGV come from the germline V gene. The CDR3 sequence is 18 residues long. The CDR3 loop reads CASSLGFRTGGSGYGYTF. The CDR3 bases are TGTGCCAGCAGCTTAGGATTTCGGACAGGGGGAAGCGGATATGGCTACACCTTC. Full variable domain (remainder filled in from reference TRBV11-2 and TRBJ1-2): EAGVAQSPRYKIIEKRQSVAFWCNPISGHATLYWYQQILGQGPKLLIQFQNNGVVDDSQLPKDRFSAERLKGVDSTLKIQPAKLEDSAVYLCASSLGFRTGGSGYGYTFGSGTRLTVV.

The chain carries TRBV5-1 and TRBJ2-2; tentatively, D is TRBD1 (7 bases). Trimming cost V 3 bases and J 4 bases, with 22 bases left between them. Germline V lookup: CDR1 SGHRS, CDR2 YFSETQ. The CDR3 runs 18 residues. The CDR3 protein is CASSSLVGTARGTGELFF. CDR3 DNA: TGCGCCAGCAGCTCCTTGGTGGGGACAGCGCGGGGCACCGGGGAGCTGTTTTTT. The whole variable domain, remainder taken from reference TRBV5-1 and TRBJ2-2, is KAGVTQTPRYLIKTRGQQVTLSCSPISGHRSVSWYQQTPGQGLQFLFEYFSETQRNKGNFPGRFSGRQFSNSRSEMNVSTLELGDSALYLCASSSLVGTARGTGELFFGEGSRLTVL.

The chain carries TRBV4-1 and TRBJ1-3; weak D call: TRBD1 (6 bases). The CDR3 sequence is 15 residues long. CDR1 is MGHRA, CDR2 YSYEKL, per germline. The V and J ends lost 0 bases and 4 bases respectively, with 10 bases between them. CDR3 DNA: TGCGCCAGCAGCCAAGATCCGGGACAAGGAAACACCATATATTTT. The encoded protein is CASSQDPGQGNTIYF.

The chain recombines TRBV7-2 with TRBJ2-2; D is unclear. CDR3 length: 16 amino acids. V shed 2 bases and J shed 1 base, with 11 bases lying between them. Germline V lookup: CDR1 SGHTA, CDR2 FQGNSA. CDR3 in DNA: TGTGCCAGCAGCTTATTTAGATCAGGGAACACCGGGGAGCTGTTTTTT. Amino acids: CASSLFRSGNTGELFF.

V usage is TRBV28 and J usage is TRBJ1-5; 8 bases agree with TRBD1. The CDR3 extends over 16 amino acids. The germline V gene encodes CDR1 MDHEN and CDR2 SYDVKM. The junction had 7 bases not matched to a gene; V was cut back by 4 bases and J by 2 bases. The CDR3 DNA reads as TGTGCCAGCAGTTCCCTAGGACAGGGCGGCAATCAGCCCCAGCATTTT. This translates into CASSSLGQGGNQPQHF.

The chain links TRBV6-5 to TRBJ1-3, with D perhaps matching TRBD1 (6 bases). Germline-derived CDR1 and CDR2 are MNHEY and SVGAGI. This CDR3 comprises 15 residues. Trimming stripped 8 bases from V and 3 bases from J, with 17 bases between. The CDR3 bases are TGTGCCAGCTCCGGAGGGGGGGCGGGTGGAAACACCATATATTTT. This sequence encodes CASSGGGAGGNTIYF.

The rearrangement joins TRBV2 to TRBJ2-5; 8 bases map to TRBD1. J gave up 4 bases and V 7 bases, and 8 bases lay outside the gene matches. CDR3 size: 14 residues. Looked up from germline, CDR1 is SNHLY and CDR2 is FYNNEI. CDR3 bases: TGTGCCAGCAATCCGGGACAGGTCGGAGAGACCCAGTACTTC. It specifies CASNPGQVGETQYF. Based on the CDR3 plus reference TRBV2 and TRBJ2-5, the full variable domain is EPEVTQTPSHQVTQMGQEVILRCVPISNHLYFYWYRQILGQKVEFLVSFYNNEISEKSEIFDDQFSVERPDGSNFTLKIRSTKLEDSAMYFCASNPGQVGETQYFGPGTRLLVL.

The rearrangement uses TRBV19 and TRBJ2-3, with D perhaps TRBD2 (6 bases). This CDR3 spans 13 amino acids. V was pared by 6 bases and J by 4 bases, with 11 bases between. The V gene's germline CDR1 is LNHDA and CDR2 SQIVND (reference sequence). The CDR3 loop is CASSRLGADTQYF. As DNA, the CDR3 is TGTGCCAGTAGCCGACTAGGAGCAGATACGCAGTATTTT.

The chain combines TRBV6-4 with TRBJ2-1; 7 bases map to TRBD2. V was clipped by 2 bases and J by 8 bases; unmatched bases: 9. Germline CDR1 is MRHNA and CDR2 is SNTAGT. This CDR3 comprises 15 residues. The CDR3 DNA reads TGTGCCAGCAGTGACCTGCTAGCGGCGAAGGATGAGCAGTTCTTC. This codes for CASSDLLAAKDEQFF.

The CDR3 protein is CATTPGYGWTQYF. The CDR3 DNA reads as TGTGCCACCACCCCGGGTTACGGATGGACCCAGTACTTC. V and J are TRBV3-1 (or the pseudogene TRBV3-2) and TRBJ2-5; unclear D gene. Trimming left V 10 bases short and J 7 bases short, with 19 bases between. The CDR3 has 13 residues. Germline values: CDR1 LGHDT, CDR2 YNNKEL (reference sequence).

The CDR3 spells CASSLGVGLVTDTQYF. As DNA, the CDR3 is TGTGCCAGCAGCCTGGGCGTGGGACTAGTAACAGATACGCAGTATTTT. V is TRBV7-6 and J is TRBJ2-3; 8 bases fit TRBD2. From germline, CDR1 is SGHVS and CDR2 FNYEAQ. The length of the CDR3 is 16 residues. The trim removed 5 bases at V and 3 bases at J, leaving 10 bases unmatched.

This CDR3 is CSVEGLAGGRSNTDTQYF. DNA of the CDR3: TGCAGCGTTGAGGGACTAGCGGGAGGGCGTTCCAATACAGATACGCAGTATTTT. The chain is built from TRBV29-1 and TRBJ2-3; the match to TRBD2 covers 16 bases. CDR3 size: 18 residues. Losses at the gene ends were 3 bases for V and 3 bases for J; bases not matched to a gene: 9. Germline V gives CDR1 SQVTM, CDR2 ANQGSEA.

To note about this clone: The same CDR3 can be traced to other DNA sequences in this sample. This sequence joins TRBV28 and TRBJ2-7; 14 bases match TRBD2. The CDR3 runs to 15 residues. The ends lost 4 bases at V and 7 bases at J; junction bases unmatched: 6. CDR1 MDHEN and CDR2 SYDVKM come from the germline V gene. For the CDR3, the DNA is TGTGCCAGCAGTTCCCCGGGACTAGCGGGAGATGAGCAGTACTTC. Its protein is CASSSPGLAGDEQYF.

This chain links TRBV11-3 with TRBJ1-6; D not resolved. V was clipped by 4 bases and J by 5 bases, with 15 bases between them. The CDR3 has 16 amino acids. Germline-derived CDR1 and CDR2 are SGHNT and YENEEA. The CDR3 reads CASSSVGGNNNSPLHF. CDR3 coding DNA: TGTGCCAGCAGCTCCGTTGGAGGGAACAATAATTCACCCCTCCACTTT.

The DNA of the CDR3 is TGTGCCAGCAGCCAAGGCCGGCTAGCGGGAGTAGCAGGGCGTCAGTTCTTC. Its protein is CASSQGRLAGVAGRQFF. V gene TRBV14 combines with J gene TRBJ2-1, with TRBD2 identical over 10 bases. Germline V gene data show CDR1 as SGHDN and CDR2 as FVKESK. This CDR3 contains 17 residues. V gave up 1 base and J gave up 13 bases; unmatched junction bases: 16.

This chain uses TRBV29-1 with TRBJ1-3; a possible D gene is TRBD1 (6 bases). The CDR3 consists of 12 residues. Germline V gene data show CDR1 as SQVTM and CDR2 as ANQGSEA. V was cut by 2 bases and J by 4 bases, with 6 bases left in between. CDR3 in DNA: TGCAGCGTTGAACAGGGGGGAAACACCATATATTTT. It translates to CSVEQGGNTIYF.

This chain joins TRBV9 and TRBJ2-3; D is perhaps TRBD2 (5 bases). Germline lookup yields CDR1 SGDLS and CDR2 YYNGEE. Trimming cost V 4 bases and J 0 bases, with 9 bases left between them. The CDR3 is 14 residues long. In DNA form, the CDR3 reads TGTGCCAGCAGCTTCCGAGGGAGCACAGATACGCAGTATTTT. It yields the protein CASSFRGSTDTQYF.

The chain has TRBV28 and TRBJ1-5, with 8 bases matching TRBD1. The germline CDR1 and CDR2 sequences are MDHEN and SYDVKM. J gave up 1 base and V 7 bases, and 9 bases lay outside the gene matches. This CDR3 region has 16 residues. CDR3 DNA sequence: TGTGCCAGCATCGGGCCGGACAGGGCGAGCAATCAGCCCCAGCATTTT. Encoded protein: CASIGPDRASNQPQHF.

This chain joins TRBV18 and TRBJ1-2, with D possibly matching TRBD1 (5 bases). The ends were cut back, 6 bases at V and 4 bases at J, with 18 bases in the middle. The length of the CDR3 is 15 residues. Germline values: CDR1 KGHSH, CDR2 LQKENI. The CDR3: CASSQAPDRSYGYTF. CDR3 in DNA: TGTGCCAGCTCCCAGGCGCCTGACAGAAGCTATGGCTACACCTTC.

The V gene is TRBV2, the J gene TRBJ2-7; 10 bases agree with TRBD1. In germline, CDR1 is SNHLY, CDR2 FYNNEI. V lost 6 bases and J lost 5; bases outside the gene matches: 4. The CDR3 totals 13 residues. In nucleotides, the CDR3 is TGTGCCAGCAGCAGTGACAGGGGGCACGAGCAGTACTTC. Translation: CASSSDRGHEQYF.

This rearrangement joins TRBV29-1 to TRBJ1-2; 7 nucleotides match TRBD1. The CDR3 sequence is 15 residues long. Germline assignment: CDR1 SQVTM and CDR2 ANQGSEA. V lost 4 bases, J lost 0 bases, and 8 bases stayed unmatched. CDR3 protein: CSVAEDRATNYGYTF. In DNA, the CDR3 is TGCAGCGTTGCTGAAGACAGGGCCACTAACTATGGCTACACCTTC. Full variable domain (outside the CDR3, taken from reference TRBV29-1 and TRBJ1-2): SAVISQKPSRDICQRGTSLTIQCQVDSQVTMMFWYRQQPGQSLTLIATANQGSEATYESGFVIDKFPISRPNLTFSTLTVSNMSPEDSSIYLCSVAEDRATNYGYTFGSGTRLTVV.

The rearrangement joins TRBV6-4 to TRBJ2-7; 10 positions match TRBD2. CDR1 MRHNA and CDR2 SNTAGT come from the germline V gene. The length of the CDR3 is 14 residues. The V segment lost 5 bases and the J segment 1 base; nucleotides outside the gene matches: 2. The CDR3 sequence: CASSRTSGSYEQYF. The CDR3 bases are TGTGCCAGCAGTAGGACTAGCGGTTCCTACGAGCAGTACTTC.

CDR3 sequence reads: CASSKTGASNQPQHF. The CDR3, as DNA: TGTGCCAGCAGCAAGACAGGGGCTAGCAATCAGCCCCAGCATTTT. V is TRBV3-1 (or the pseudogene TRBV3-2) and J is TRBJ1-5; TRBD1 aligns across 8 bases. The CDR3 covers 15 residues. CDR1 is LGHDT and CDR2 is YNNKEL in the germline V gene (reference sequence). V lost 5 bases and J lost 0; bases outside the gene matches: 3.